Below, 14 T cell receptor beta chains from the same sample are listed, as sequenced in a study of blood T cell repertoires in COVID-19. Sequenced by immunoSEQ multiplex PCR; TCRdb stores in-frame clones only, minus some. Seen here are roughly 90,000 clones, around 85% observed once, and the top ten hold 38%. The sequencing sample was made of peripheral blood. These receptors were obtained from a man older than 75 with acute or convalescent COVID-19.

The J gene is TRBJ1-5, the V gene TRBV15; unclear D gene. From germline, CDR1 is LNHNV and CDR2 YYDKDF (reference sequence). This CDR3 is 15 amino acids long. The V end lost 0 bases, the J end lost 4 bases, and 10 bases lay between the germline ends. The CDR3, as DNA: TGTGCCACCAGCAGAGATCCGTCGGGGAATCAGCCCCAGCATTTT. It is translated as CATSRDPSGNQPQHF.

DNA for the CDR3: TGTGCCAGCAGCCGCCACGGGGGTAATGAAGATACGCAGTATTTT. It codes for CASSRHGGNEDTQYF. This chain connects TRBV7-3 to TRBJ2-3, with D possibly TRBD2 on 6 matching bases. The CDR3 covers 15 residues. Germline lookup yields CDR1 SGHTA and CDR2 FQGTGA. V dropped 5 bases and J dropped 5 bases, with 17 bases sitting between them.

V is TRBV5-1 and J is TRBJ1-2, with 7 bases fitting TRBD1. The CDR3 has 17 amino acids. Trimming removed 4 bases from V and 0 bases from J; junction bases left unmatched: 12. The germline gives CDR1 SGHRS, CDR2 YFSETQ. This CDR3 reads CASSATGALRANYGYTF. CDR3 nucleotides: TGCGCCAGCAGCGCAACAGGGGCTTTACGGGCTAACTATGGCTACACCTTC.

A single count supports this clone. The V and J genes are TRBV6-5 and TRBJ1-3; 7 bases map to TRBD1. Unmatched junction bases numbered 5, after V lost 0 bases and J lost 3 bases. CDR3 length equals 16 residues. CDR1 MNHEY and CDR2 SVGAGI come from the germline V gene. CDR3 residues: CASSYSGQPHGNTIYF. In DNA form, the CDR3 reads TGTGCCAGCAGTTACTCGGGACAGCCACATGGAAACACCATATATTTT.

V usage is TRBV27 and J usage is TRBJ1-2, with TRBD1 identical over 7 bases. This CDR3 region has 14 residues. V shed 6 bases, J shed 8 bases, and the junction held 12 bases outside the gene matches. Germline CDR1 reads MNHEY; CDR2 reads SMNVEV (reference sequence). The CDR3 region is CASSQTGAPGGYTF. The CDR3 DNA reads TGTGCCAGCAGCCAAACAGGGGCTCCCGGGGGCTACACCTTC.

This chain connects TRBV3-1 (or the pseudogene TRBV3-2) to TRBJ2-7, with D possibly matching TRBD2 (6 bases). CDR3 length equals 16 residues. V was trimmed by 4 bases and J by 3 bases, leaving 19 bases between them. From germline, CDR1 is LGHDT and CDR2 YNNKEL (reference sequence). CDR3 nucleotides: TGTGCCAGCAGCCGGTATGGGGGGAGAACCTTCTACGAGCAGTACTTC. It translates to CASSRYGGRTFYEQYF.

The chain uses TRBV7-2 and TRBJ2-1, with 10 positions matching TRBD2. Per germline, CDR1 SGHTA and CDR2 FQGNSA. J gave up 9 bases and V 2 bases, and 4 bases lay outside the gene matches. The CDR3 covers 14 residues. Here the CDR3 DNA reads TGTGCCAGCAGCTTATTAGCGGGAGGCAGTGAGCAGTTCTTC. Translated, it gives CASSLLAGGSEQFF.

This rearrangement joins TRBV5-6 to TRBJ2-7, with D tentatively TRBD1 (6 bases). Germline CDR1 is SGHDT and CDR2 is YYEEEE. The germline V and J ends were trimmed by 4 bases and 2 bases, with 16 bases remaining between them. This CDR3 is built from 15 residues. The CDR3 spells CASSLNRDTTYEQYF. The CDR3 region has the DNA TGTGCCAGCAGCCTAAACCGGGACACCACCTACGAGCAGTACTTC. Supplemented by reference TRBV5-6 and TRBJ2-7, the full variable domain reads DAGVTQSPTHLIKTRGQQVTLRCSPKSGHDTVSWYQQALGQGPQFIFQYYEEEERQRGNFPDRFSGHQFPNYSSELNVNALLLGDSALYLCASSLNRDTTYEQYFGPGTRLTVT.

The V call is TRBV28, the J call TRBJ1-1; 7 bases fit TRBD1. The CDR3 totals 13 residues. Germline V gene data show CDR1 as MDHEN and CDR2 as SYDVKM. Trimming at V came to 5 bases and at J to 4 bases, leaving 4 bases not matched to a gene. The CDR3 sequence: CASSPRGFTEAFF. DNA of the CDR3: TGTGCCAGCAGTCCCAGGGGGTTCACTGAAGCTTTCTTT.

The V and J genes are TRBV19 and TRBJ2-2, with D maybe TRBD1 (6 bases). The germline gives CDR1 LNHDA, CDR2 SQIVND (reference sequence). There are 14 residues in the CDR3. Between the trimmed V and J ends, which lost 9 bases and 2 bases, there was a span of 13 bases. Written as DNA, the CDR3 is TGTGCCAGCCAAAGACAGGAAAACACCGGGGAGCTGTTTTTT. This encodes CASQRQENTGELFF.

The CDR3 reads CASSSLKTGFTQPQHF. The CDR3 DNA reads TGTGCCAGCAGCTCACTCAAGACAGGGTTCACTCAGCCCCAGCATTTT. The chain links TRBV27 to TRBJ1-5; TRBD1 aligns across 7 bases. Trimming took 6 bases from V and 6 from J; bases not matched to a gene: 14. The germline CDR1 and CDR2 sequences are MNHEY and SMNVEV (reference sequence). The CDR3 has 16 amino acids.

This chain links TRBV13 with TRBJ1-1; 8 bases match TRBD1. The CDR3 covers 14 residues. J lost 1 base, V lost 5 bases, and 3 bases had no gene match. The germline gives CDR1 PRHDT, CDR2 FYEKMQ (reference sequence). As DNA, the CDR3 is TGTGCCAGCAGCAGGACAGGGAGGAACACTGAAGCTTTCTTT. This encodes CASSRTGRNTEAFF.

This chain links TRBV27 with TRBJ1-5; TRBD1 aligns across 10 bases. The germline V gene encodes CDR1 MNHEY and CDR2 SMNVEV (reference sequence). The CDR3 runs 18 residues. V was clipped by 5 bases and J by 2 bases; unmatched bases: 12. For the CDR3, the DNA is TGTGCCAGCAGTACTGTCCCGGGACAGGGGCGGGGCAATCAGCCCCAGCATTTT. Protein sequence: CASSTVPGQGRGNQPQHF.

The genes are TRBV6-5 and TRBJ2-3, with D unclear. The CDR3 spans 13 residues. Germline V CDR1 and CDR2: MNHEY, SVGAGI. V was shortened by 6 bases and J by 2 bases, with 9 bases between the two germline ends. The CDR3 region has the DNA TGTGCCAGCAGACTACAAATCACAGATACGCAGTATTTT. This sequence encodes CASRLQITDTQYF.